The T cell receptor beta chain described here comes from a study of T cells after somatic rescue of genetic block. Profiled with immunoSEQ multiplex PCR; TCRdb holds only in-frame clones, not every one. The sample consists of more than 10,000 clones, over 65% of them appearing once. The CDR3 has 13 amino acids. Trimming removed 1 base at V and 0 bases at J, with 6 bases between. Germline V gene lookup returns CDR1 GTSNPN and CDR2 SVGIG (reference sequence). This sequence originates from a boy younger than 18. Sequenced: peripheral blood mononuclear cells (PBMCs). The chain recombines TRBV30 with TRBJ1-2, with D uncertain. This CDR3 reads CAWSGKTNYGYTF. Written as DNA, the CDR3 is TGTGCCTGGAGTGGGAAGACTAACTATGGCTACACCTTC.